This TCR beta chain was found in a study of CD8 T cells in Susac syndrome. CD8+ and CD4+ T cells taken from blood had their TCR beta sequenced. Multiple sclerosis controls were treatment-naive patients with stable or active relapsing-remitting disease. FACS was used to enrich TEMRA cells, whereas the CD8+ and CD4+ T cells were obtained by negative isolation. An input of about 0.45 to 1 ug of RNA was subjected to reverse transcription using random hexamers. The TCR beta CDR3 was amplified by immunoSEQ multiplex PCR across 54 Vbeta, 13 Jbeta. TCRdb analysed the immunoSEQ multiplex PCR reads with MiXCR anew, one entry per CDR3 protein. The table has 250,000 to 300,000 distinct CDR3 sequences, 85% seen once; the top ten hold approximately 0.2%. Trimming shortened V by 0 bases and J by 3 bases, and 10 bases separated the two germline ends. The CDR3 is 14 amino acids. CDR1 SGHNT and CDR2 YYREEE come from the germline V gene (reference sequence).

This chain connects TRBV5-4 to TRBJ2-7; no firm D call. The source material was CD8+ T cells from PBMCs. The receptor was derived from a human donor with multiple sclerosis. This chain's CDR3 is CASSLGSGVYEQYF. CDR3 nucleotides: TGTGCCAGCAGCTTGGGGTCAGGAGTCTACGAGCAGTACTTC.